In its sample, the clone carrying this T cell receptor (beta chain) was seen many times. The antigen remains undetermined. This sample was included in a study of metastatic and nonmetastatic thyroid tumors. Across the whole study: Samples came from malignant and benign thyroid patients, and repertoires were compared across blood and tumor or nodule tissue. Broader study findings: Reported TCR beta diversity, measured in blood and tumor, was significantly higher for malignant thyroid tumors than for benign nodules.

Per the original data handling: Building a distant-metastasis classifier for papillary thyroid cancer drew on CDR3 differences across clinicopathological groups. Via MiXCR, TCRdb re-called the PCR reads. TCRdb's processing, not the authors' own work, is the source of the V and J calls. The repertoire includes some 41,000 clones, roughly 14% of them detected once, and more than 9% sits in the top ten. The CDR3 extends over 15 amino acids. Trimming removed 5 bases from V and 4 bases from J, with 17 bases in between. Per germline, CDR1 MNHNS and CDR2 SASEGT. Not a single patient had been given any form of treatment at any point before undergoing thyroid surgery.

The material sequenced was blood. The V gene is TRBV6-1, the J gene TRBJ1-1, with unresolved D. The receptor was derived from a female donor with papillary thyroid cancer or a benign thyroid nodule (not recorded which). Some clones in this sample may be carry-over from other donors' samples. This CDR3 reads CASSYREWHLTEAFF. The CDR3 nucleotides are TGTGCCAGCAGTTATAGAGAGTGGCACCTCACTGAAGCTTTCTTT.